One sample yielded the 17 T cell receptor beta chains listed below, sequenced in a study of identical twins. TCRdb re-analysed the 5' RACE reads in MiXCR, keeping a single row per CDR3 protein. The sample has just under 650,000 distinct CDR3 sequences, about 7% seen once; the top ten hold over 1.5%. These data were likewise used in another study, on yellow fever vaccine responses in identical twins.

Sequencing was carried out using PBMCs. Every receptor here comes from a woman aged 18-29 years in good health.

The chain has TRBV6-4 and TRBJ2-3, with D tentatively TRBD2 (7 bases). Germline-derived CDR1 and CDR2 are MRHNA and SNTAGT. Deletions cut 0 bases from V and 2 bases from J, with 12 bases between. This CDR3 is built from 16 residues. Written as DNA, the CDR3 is TGTGCCAGCAGTGACTCGAGGGGGGGCCACACAGATACGCAGTATTTT. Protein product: CASSDSRGGHTDTQYF.

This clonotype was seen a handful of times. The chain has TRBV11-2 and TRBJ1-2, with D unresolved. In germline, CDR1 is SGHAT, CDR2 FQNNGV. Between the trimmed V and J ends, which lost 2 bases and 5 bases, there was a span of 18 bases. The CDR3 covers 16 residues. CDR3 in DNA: TGTGCCAGCAGCTTACTACCGGGCCCGGACTCATATGGCTACACCTTC. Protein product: CASSLLPGPDSYGYTF.

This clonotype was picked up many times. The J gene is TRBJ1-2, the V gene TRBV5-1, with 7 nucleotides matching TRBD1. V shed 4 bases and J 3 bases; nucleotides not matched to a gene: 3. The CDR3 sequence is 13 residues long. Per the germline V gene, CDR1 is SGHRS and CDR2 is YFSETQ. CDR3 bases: TGCGCCAGCAGCGCTACAGGGGACTATGGCTACACCTTC. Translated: CASSATGDYGYTF.

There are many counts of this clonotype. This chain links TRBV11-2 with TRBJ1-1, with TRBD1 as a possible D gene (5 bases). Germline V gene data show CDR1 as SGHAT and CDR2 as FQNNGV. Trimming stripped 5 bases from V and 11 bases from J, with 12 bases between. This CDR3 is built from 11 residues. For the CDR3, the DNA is TGTGCCAGCAGCATAGGGGCGGAGGCTTTCTTT. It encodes CASSIGAEAFF. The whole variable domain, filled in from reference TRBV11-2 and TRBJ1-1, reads EAGVAQSPRYKIIEKRQSVAFWCNPISGHATLYWYQQILGQGPKLLIQFQNNGVVDDSQLPKDRFSAERLKGVDSTLKIQPAKLEDSAVYLCASSIGAEAFFGQGTRLTVV.

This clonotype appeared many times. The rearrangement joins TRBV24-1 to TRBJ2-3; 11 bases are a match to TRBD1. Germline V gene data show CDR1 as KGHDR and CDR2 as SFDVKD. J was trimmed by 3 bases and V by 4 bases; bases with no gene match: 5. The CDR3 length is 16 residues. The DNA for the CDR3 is TGTGCCACCAGTGACCCCGGACAGGGGGCAACAGATACGCAGTATTTT. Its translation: CATSDPGQGATDTQYF.

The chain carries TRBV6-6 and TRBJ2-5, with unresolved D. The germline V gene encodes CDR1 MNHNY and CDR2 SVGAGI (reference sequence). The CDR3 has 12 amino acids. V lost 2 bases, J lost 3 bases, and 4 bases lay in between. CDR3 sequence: CASSYAEETQYF. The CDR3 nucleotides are TGTGCCAGCAGTTACGCCGAAGAGACCCAGTACTTC.

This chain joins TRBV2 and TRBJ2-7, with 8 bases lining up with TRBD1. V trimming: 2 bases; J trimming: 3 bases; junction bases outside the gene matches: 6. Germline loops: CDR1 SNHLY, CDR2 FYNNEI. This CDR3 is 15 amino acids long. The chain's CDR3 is CASSEWDRSYYEQYF. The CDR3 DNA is TGTGCCAGCAGTGAATGGGACAGGAGTTACTACGAGCAGTACTTC.

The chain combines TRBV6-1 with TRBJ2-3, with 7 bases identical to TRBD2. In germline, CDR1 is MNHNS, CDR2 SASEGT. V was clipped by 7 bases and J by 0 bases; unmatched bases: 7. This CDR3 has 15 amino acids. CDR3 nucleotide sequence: TGTGCCAGCAAGGGCAGCGGGGCTAGCACAGATACGCAGTATTTT. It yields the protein CASKGSGASTDTQYF.

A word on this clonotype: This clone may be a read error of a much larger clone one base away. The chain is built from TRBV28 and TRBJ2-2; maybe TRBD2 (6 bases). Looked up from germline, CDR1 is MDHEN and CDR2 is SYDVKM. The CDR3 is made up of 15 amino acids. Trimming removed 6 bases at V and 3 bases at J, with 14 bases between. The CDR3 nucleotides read TGTGCCAGCAGCCTCGGGACTCAACACACCGGGGAGCTGTTTTTT. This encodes CASSLGTQHTGELFF. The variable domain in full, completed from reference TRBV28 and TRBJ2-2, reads DVKVTQSSRYLVKRTGEKVFLECVQDMDHENMFWYRQDPGLGLRLIYFSYDVKMKEKGDIPEGYSVSREKKERFSLILESASTNQTSMYLCASSLGTQHTGELFFGEGSRLTVL.

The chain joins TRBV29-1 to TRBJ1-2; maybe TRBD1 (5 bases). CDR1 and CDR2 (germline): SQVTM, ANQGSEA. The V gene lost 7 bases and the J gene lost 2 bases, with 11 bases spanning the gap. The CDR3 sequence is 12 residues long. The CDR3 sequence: CSGGEANYGYTF. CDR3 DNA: TGCAGCGGGGGGGAGGCCAACTATGGCTACACCTTC. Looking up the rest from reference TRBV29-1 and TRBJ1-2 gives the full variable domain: SAVISQKPSRDICQRGTSLTIQCQVDSQVTMMFWYRQQPGQSLTLIATANQGSEATYESGFVIDKFPISRPNLTFSTLTVSNMSPEDSSIYLCSGGEANYGYTFGSGTRLTVV.

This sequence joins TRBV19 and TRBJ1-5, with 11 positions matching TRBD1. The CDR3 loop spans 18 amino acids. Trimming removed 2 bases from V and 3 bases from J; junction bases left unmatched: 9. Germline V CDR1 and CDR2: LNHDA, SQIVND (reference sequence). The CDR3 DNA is TGTGCCAGTAGTATACCTTGGACAGGGGGCGCGGTCAATCAGCCCCAGCATTTT. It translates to CASSIPWTGGAVNQPQHF.

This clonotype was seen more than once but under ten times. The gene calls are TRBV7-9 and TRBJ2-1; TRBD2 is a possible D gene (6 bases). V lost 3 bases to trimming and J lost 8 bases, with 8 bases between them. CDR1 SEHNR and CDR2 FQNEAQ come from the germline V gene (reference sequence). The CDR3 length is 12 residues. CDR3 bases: TGTGCCAGCAGCTTCGGGAGCTATGAGCAGTTCTTC. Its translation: CASSFGSYEQFF.

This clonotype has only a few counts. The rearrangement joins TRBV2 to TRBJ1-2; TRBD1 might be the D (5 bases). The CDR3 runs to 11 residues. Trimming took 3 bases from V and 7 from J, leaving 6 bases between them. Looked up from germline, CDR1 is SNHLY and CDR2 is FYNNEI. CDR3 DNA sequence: TGTGCCAGCAGTGAGCAGGGTGGCTACACCTTC. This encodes CASSEQGGYTF.

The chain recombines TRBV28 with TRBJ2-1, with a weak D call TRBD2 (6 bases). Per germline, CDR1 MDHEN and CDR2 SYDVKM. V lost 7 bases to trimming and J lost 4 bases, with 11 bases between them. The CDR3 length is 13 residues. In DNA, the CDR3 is TGTGCCAGCAATCAGGAGGGTTACAATGAGCAGTTCTTC. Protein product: CASNQEGYNEQFF. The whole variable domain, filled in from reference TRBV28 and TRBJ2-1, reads DVKVTQSSRYLVKRTGEKVFLECVQDMDHENMFWYRQDPGLGLRLIYFSYDVKMKEKGDIPEGYSVSREKKERFSLILESASTNQTSMYLCASNQEGYNEQFFGPGTRLTVL.

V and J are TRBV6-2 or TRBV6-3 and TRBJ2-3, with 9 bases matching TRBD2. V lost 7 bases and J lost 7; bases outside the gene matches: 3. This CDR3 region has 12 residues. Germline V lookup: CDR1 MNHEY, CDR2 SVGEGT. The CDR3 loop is CASKTSGHTQYF. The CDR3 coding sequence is TGTGCCAGCAAGACTAGCGGTCATACGCAGTATTTT.

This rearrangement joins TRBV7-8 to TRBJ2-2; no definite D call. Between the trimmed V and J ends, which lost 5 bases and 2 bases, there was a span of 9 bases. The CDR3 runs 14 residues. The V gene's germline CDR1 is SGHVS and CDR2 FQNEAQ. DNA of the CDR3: TGTGCCAGCAGCCAAACTTCTAACACCGGGGAGCTGTTTTTT. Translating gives CASSQTSNTGELFF.

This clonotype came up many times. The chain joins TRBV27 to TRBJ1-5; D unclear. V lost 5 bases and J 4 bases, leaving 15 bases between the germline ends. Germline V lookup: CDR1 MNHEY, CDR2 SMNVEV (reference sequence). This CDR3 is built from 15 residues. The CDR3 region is CASSPAWTQNQPQHF. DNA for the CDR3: TGTGCCAGCAGTCCAGCTTGGACCCAGAATCAGCCCCAGCATTTT.